These 21 T cell receptor beta chains were sequenced from one sample in a study of T-cell memory formation after mild COVID-19. One entry per CDR3 protein, called by TCRdb with MiXCR from the 5' RACE reads. Of some 110,000 distinct CDR3 sequences in the sample, roughly 12% are singletons; the top ten hold roughly 27%. Specimen: PBMCs or a T cell subset sorted from them (not recorded which). The receptor source for this set is an adult woman who had mild COVID-19 (a few samples of this study predate the infection). Cell type and time point are not known.

The chain has TRBV16 and TRBJ1-5; 9 bases fit TRBD1. Germline trimming cut 1 base from V and 7 bases from J; bases unmatched to any gene: 8. This CDR3 has 16 residues. The germline CDR1 and CDR2 sequences are KGHSY and FQNENV. The DNA for the CDR3 is TGTGCCAGCAGCCAATTCACAGGGGGCGCAGGGCAGCCCCAGCATTTT. Translated: CASSQFTGGAGQPQHF.

J is TRBJ2-7 and V is TRBV4-1; 9 positions match TRBD1. V lost 1 base to trimming and J lost 7 bases; unmatched junction nucleotides: 8. CDR1 MGHRA and CDR2 YSYEKL come from the germline V gene. The CDR3 loop spans 15 amino acids. The CDR3 DNA sequence: TGCGCCAGCAGCCAAGGCCCGGGACAGGGTAAAGAGCAGTACTTC. Amino acids: CASSQGPGQGKEQYF.

This rearrangement joins TRBV4-3 to TRBJ2-4; a possible D gene is TRBD1 (6 bases). Germline CDR1 LGHNA, CDR2 YSLEER. V lost 10 bases and J 0 bases, leaving 22 bases between the germline ends. The CDR3 length is 17 residues. The CDR3 loop reads CAKQRDGTTLAKNIQYF. Here the CDR3 DNA reads TGCGCCAAGCAACGGGACGGGACAACTCTAGCCAAAAACATTCAGTACTTC.

This clonotype has a handful of counts. V usage is TRBV20-1 and J usage is TRBJ2-7; the D call may be TRBD1 or TRBD2 (6 bases each). This CDR3 spans 19 amino acids. From germline, CDR1 is DFQATT and CDR2 SNEGSKA (reference sequence). V gave up 5 bases and J gave up 1 base, with 30 bases separating them. The CDR3 DNA sequence: TGCAGTGCTTGCCCTAGCGAGACAGACCAACGAACAGGGTCCTACGAGCAGTACTTC. This gives the protein CSACPSETDQRTGSYEQYF.

The rearrangement uses TRBV30 and TRBJ2-1; a possible D gene is TRBD2 (6 bases). The CDR3 spans 11 residues. V was shortened by 5 bases and J by 10 bases, with 12 bases between the two germline ends. From germline, CDR1 is GTSNPN and CDR2 SVGIG (reference sequence). The CDR3 loop is CAWGTLAEQFF. In DNA, the CDR3 is TGTGCCTGGGGCACACTAGCAGAGCAGTTCTTC.

The sample holds a few counts of this clonotype. This chain links TRBV4-2 with TRBJ2-5; TRBD2 matches at 9 bases. CDR3 length: 14 amino acids. Trimming at V came to 1 base and at J to 4 bases, leaving 1 base not matched to a gene. Germline CDR1 reads LGHNA; CDR2 reads YNFKEQ. CDR3 sequence: CASSQGLAVETQYF. DNA of the CDR3: TGTGCCAGCAGCCAAGGACTAGCGGTAGAGACCCAGTACTTC.

This clonotype was recorded a few times. J is TRBJ1-1 and V is TRBV9; 7 bases are shared with TRBD1. The junction had 4 bases not matched to a gene; V was cut back by 1 base and J by 7 bases. Germline CDR1 reads SGDLS; CDR2 reads YYNGEE. This CDR3 contains 13 residues. CDR3 loop: CASSVLGQREAFF. In nucleotides, the CDR3 is TGTGCCAGCAGCGTATTGGGACAGCGTGAAGCTTTCTTT.

This clonotype has at least ten counts. The rearrangement uses TRBV7-7 and TRBJ2-1, with D possibly matching TRBD1 (5 bases). Trimming shortened V by 1 base and J by 0 bases, and 7 bases separated the two germline ends. The germline gives CDR1 SSHAT, CDR2 FNYEAQ (reference sequence). This CDR3 spans 15 amino acids. CDR3 DNA: TGTGCCAGCAGCTTAGACAGGAGCTCCTACAATGAGCAGTTCTTC. Its protein product is CASSLDRSSYNEQFF.

This clonotype was counted a few times. The chain has TRBV29-1 and TRBJ2-1; 7 bases map to TRBD1. The CDR3 runs to 14 residues. Germline V gene data show CDR1 as SQVTM and CDR2 as ANQGSEA. Trimming removed 3 bases from V and 5 bases from J; junction bases left unmatched: 7. CDR3 amino acids: CSVDLGTADNEQFF. The DNA for the CDR3 is TGCAGCGTTGACTTAGGGACAGCAGACAATGAGCAGTTCTTC.

The V and J genes are TRBV11-3 and TRBJ2-5; TRBD2 matches at 9 bases. The ends lost 5 bases at V and 4 bases at J; junction bases unmatched: 8. CDR1 and CDR2 (germline): SGHNT, YENEEA. This CDR3 spans 15 amino acids. Here the CDR3 reads CASSPDPREGETQYF. The CDR3, as DNA: TGTGCCAGCAGCCCGGATCCGCGGGAGGGAGAGACCCAGTACTTC. The full variable domain, its missing parts supplied by reference TRBV11-3 and TRBJ2-5, is EAGVVQSPRYKIIEKKQPVAFWCNPISGHNTLYWYLQNLGQGPELLIRYENEEAVDDSQLPKDRFSAERLKGVDSTLKIQPAELGDSAVYLCASSPDPREGETQYFGPGTRLLVL.

The chain has TRBV9 and TRBJ2-7; no clear D. The V end was cut by 0 bases, the J end by 3 bases, with 7 bases between. The CDR3 spans 13 residues. Germline CDR1 is SGDLS and CDR2 is YYNGEE. CDR3 coding DNA: TGTGCCAGCAGCGTAGATCGAGGCTACGAGCAGTACTTC. This translates into CASSVDRGYEQYF.

This clonotype has a handful of counts. The V and J genes are TRBV9 and TRBJ1-2; D unclear. Germline values: CDR1 SGDLS, CDR2 YYNGEE. Trimming shortened V by 0 bases and J by 2 bases, and 11 bases separated the two germline ends. The CDR3 runs to 15 residues. In nucleotides, the CDR3 is TGTGCCAGCAGCGTAGAGGCAGAGTGGAACTATGGCTACACCTTC. It yields the protein CASSVEAEWNYGYTF.

This clonotype was detected a few times. The chain has TRBV6-5 and TRBJ2-1; D is possibly TRBD2 (6 bases). The CDR3 contains 16 residues. Germline CDR1 is MNHEY and CDR2 is SVGAGI. The germline V and J ends were trimmed by 2 bases and 5 bases, with 16 bases remaining between them. This CDR3 is CASSYGLNLAHNEQFF. In DNA, the CDR3 is TGTGCCAGCAGTTACGGGCTCAACCTAGCGCACAATGAGCAGTTCTTC.

This chain joins TRBV7-9 and TRBJ2-7, with D possibly being TRBD1 or TRBD2 (5 bases each). The CDR3 length is 15 residues. V dropped 5 bases and J dropped 6 bases, with 20 bases sitting between them. Germline values: CDR1 SEHNR, CDR2 FQNEAQ (reference sequence). The CDR3 is CASSHPPGPSTEQYF. CDR3 nucleotide sequence: TGTGCCAGCAGCCATCCGCCGGGACCCTCGACCGAGCAGTACTTC.

This chain uses TRBV7-2 with TRBJ2-7; D not certain. Per germline, CDR1 SGHTA and CDR2 FQGNSA. There are 13 residues in the CDR3. Trimming left V 2 bases short and J 0 bases short, with 5 bases between. The CDR3 reads CASSLWVSYEQYF. The CDR3 DNA sequence: TGTGCCAGCAGCTTATGGGTCTCCTACGAGCAGTACTTC.

This clonotype was detected only a few times. This chain links TRBV4-1 with TRBJ2-7, with 7 bases lining up with TRBD1. The CDR3 is made up of 15 amino acids. Germline V lookup: CDR1 MGHRA, CDR2 YSYEKL. The trim removed 1 base at V and 3 bases at J, leaving 6 bases unmatched. The DNA of the CDR3 is TGCGCCAGCAGCCAAGGTCCCGCAGGGGGCTACGAGCAGTACTTC. Translating it yields CASSQGPAGGYEQYF.

This clonotype was seen a handful of times. This sequence joins TRBV7-9 and TRBJ2-5, with 11 bases aligning to TRBD2. This CDR3 spans 16 amino acids. The trim removed 5 bases at V and 3 bases at J, leaving 8 bases unmatched. Germline assignment: CDR1 SEHNR and CDR2 FQNEAQ (reference sequence). CDR3 protein: CASSPGLAVIEETQYF. The CDR3 DNA reads TGTGCCAGCAGCCCGGGACTAGCGGTGATCGAAGAGACCCAGTACTTC.

This clonotype was detected a few times. The chain employs TRBV4-3 and TRBJ2-1; 15 nucleotides line up with TRBD2. This CDR3 is 16 amino acids long. Germline V lookup: CDR1 LGHNA, CDR2 YSLEER. The V segment lost 4 bases and the J segment 4 bases; nucleotides outside the gene matches: 2. CDR3 loop: CASSPGTSGRYNEQFF. CDR3 nucleotide sequence: TGCGCCAGCAGCCCTGGGACTAGCGGGAGGTACAATGAGCAGTTCTTC.

This clonotype appeared a few times. This chain uses TRBV11-3 with TRBJ2-1; D might be TRBD2 (5 bases). Germline assignment: CDR1 SGHNT and CDR2 YENEEA. This CDR3 has 16 amino acids. Deletions cut 3 bases from V and 4 bases from J, with 16 bases between. Written as DNA, the CDR3 is TGTGCCAGCAGCTTTTCCGGGGAGCGGTATTACAATGAGCAGTTCTTC. It encodes CASSFSGERYYNEQFF.

The CDR3 sequence: CASSWGDRAEQYF. DNA for the CDR3: TGTGCCAGTAGTTGGGGCGACAGGGCCGAGCAGTACTTC. This rearrangement joins TRBV19 to TRBJ2-7; 7 bases match TRBD1. The germline V gene encodes CDR1 LNHDA and CDR2 SQIVND (reference sequence). V was clipped by 5 bases and J by 6 bases; unmatched bases: 7. The length of the CDR3 is 13 residues.

In this sample, this clonotype turned up a few times. V gene TRBV24-1 combines with J gene TRBJ2-1; TRBD1 or TRBD2 may be the D gene (5 bases each). The V end was cut by 0 bases, the J end by 7 bases, with 12 bases between. Germline lookup yields CDR1 KGHDR and CDR2 SFDVKD. The CDR3 length is 15 residues. CDR3 in amino acids: CATSDLQGSGNEQFF. CDR3 sequence (DNA): TGTGCCACCAGTGATTTGCAGGGATCGGGGAATGAGCAGTTCTTC.